These 4 T cell receptor beta chains share one sample of origin, sequenced in a study of cytomegalovirus exposure and HLA in healthy donors. 60 Vbeta and 13 Jbeta primers were used in PCR. Libraries were prepared by immunoSEQ multiplex PCR; TCRdb keeps only in-frame clonotypes and omits some of them. In the table there are around 140,000 clones, approximately 80% of which are singletons. Sequenced material: PBMCs. The receptors stem from a male donor in good health and CMV-seronegative.

The rearrangement uses TRBV7-9 and TRBJ1-1, with no clear D. V was clipped by 1 base and J by 2 bases, with 11 bases between them. The CDR3 consists of 15 residues. CDR1 SEHNR and CDR2 FQNEAQ come from the germline V gene (reference sequence). The CDR3 coding sequence is TGTGCCAGCAGCTTAGGTAGAACTGCTAACACTGAAGCTTTCTTT. Translation gives CASSLGRTANTEAFF.

This chain links TRBV10-2 with TRBJ2-7; tentatively, D is TRBD2 (5 bases). From germline, CDR1 is WSHSY and CDR2 SAAADI. The CDR3 sequence is 16 residues long. Deletions cut 7 bases from V and 2 bases from J, with 21 bases between. CDR3 amino acids: CASIGELAGRPYEQYF. CDR3 nucleotides: TGCGCCAGCATTGGGGAGTTGGCAGGCCGACCCTACGAGCAGTACTTC.

The table lists this clone with a few counts. The rearrangement uses TRBV9 and TRBJ2-3; D is undetermined. V dropped 4 bases and J dropped 6 bases, with 9 bases sitting between them. The CDR3 spans 12 residues. The germline V gene encodes CDR1 SGDLS and CDR2 YYNGEE. The CDR3 spells CASSSRWDTQYF. Written as DNA, the CDR3 is TGTGCCAGCAGCTCCAGGTGGGATACGCAGTATTTT.

The V and J genes are TRBV4-2 and TRBJ1-1, with a tentative D call TRBD1 (6 bases). Germline V gene data show CDR1 as LGHNA and CDR2 as YNFKEQ. The ends were cut back, 0 bases at V and 1 base at J, with 12 bases in the middle. The CDR3 has 16 residues. DNA for the CDR3: TGTGCCAGCAGCCAAGACCCCGACAGGTCGAACACTGAAGCTTTCTTT. This sequence encodes CASSQDPDRSNTEAFF.